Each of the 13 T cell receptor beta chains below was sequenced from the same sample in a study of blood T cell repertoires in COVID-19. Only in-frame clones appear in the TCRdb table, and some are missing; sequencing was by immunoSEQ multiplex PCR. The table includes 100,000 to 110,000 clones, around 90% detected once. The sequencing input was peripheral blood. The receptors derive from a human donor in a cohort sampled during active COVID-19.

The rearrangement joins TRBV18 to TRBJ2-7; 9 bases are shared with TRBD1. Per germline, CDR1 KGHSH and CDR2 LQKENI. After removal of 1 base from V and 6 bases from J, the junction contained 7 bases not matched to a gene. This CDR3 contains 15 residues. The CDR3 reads CASSPQGQGIGEQYF. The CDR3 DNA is TGTGCCAGCTCACCACAGGGACAGGGAATCGGCGAGCAGTACTTC.

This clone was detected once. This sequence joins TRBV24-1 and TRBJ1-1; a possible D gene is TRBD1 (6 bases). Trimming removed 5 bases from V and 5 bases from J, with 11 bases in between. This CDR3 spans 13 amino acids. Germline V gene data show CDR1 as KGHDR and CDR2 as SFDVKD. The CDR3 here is CATSATGRTEAFF. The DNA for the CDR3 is TGTGCCACCAGTGCAACAGGGCGGACTGAAGCTTTCTTT.

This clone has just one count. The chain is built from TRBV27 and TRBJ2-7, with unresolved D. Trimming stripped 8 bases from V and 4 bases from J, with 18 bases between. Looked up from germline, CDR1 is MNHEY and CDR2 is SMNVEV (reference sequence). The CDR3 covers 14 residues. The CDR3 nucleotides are TGTGCCAGCTCCCAAGAGGTCGGATCTTACGAGCAGTACTTC. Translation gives CASSQEVGSYEQYF.

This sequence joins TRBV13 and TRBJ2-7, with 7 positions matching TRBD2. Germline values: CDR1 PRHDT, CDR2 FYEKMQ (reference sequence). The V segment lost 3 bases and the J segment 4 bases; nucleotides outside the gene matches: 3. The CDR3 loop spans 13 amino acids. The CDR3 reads CASSLGRGYEQYF. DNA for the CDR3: TGTGCCAGCAGCTTGGGGAGGGGATACGAGCAGTACTTC.

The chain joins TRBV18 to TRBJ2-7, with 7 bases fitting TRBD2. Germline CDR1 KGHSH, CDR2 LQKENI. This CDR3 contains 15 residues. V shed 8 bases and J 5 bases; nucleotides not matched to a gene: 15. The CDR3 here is CASGPSSGANHEQYF. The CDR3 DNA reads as TGTGCCAGCGGACCGTCTAGCGGAGCGAACCACGAGCAGTACTTC.

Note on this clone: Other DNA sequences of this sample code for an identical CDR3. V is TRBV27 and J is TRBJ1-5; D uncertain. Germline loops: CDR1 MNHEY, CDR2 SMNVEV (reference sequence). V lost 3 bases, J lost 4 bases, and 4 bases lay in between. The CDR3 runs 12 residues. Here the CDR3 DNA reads TGTGCCAGCAGTTTCGGGAATCAGCCCCAGCATTTT. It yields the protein CASSFGNQPQHF.

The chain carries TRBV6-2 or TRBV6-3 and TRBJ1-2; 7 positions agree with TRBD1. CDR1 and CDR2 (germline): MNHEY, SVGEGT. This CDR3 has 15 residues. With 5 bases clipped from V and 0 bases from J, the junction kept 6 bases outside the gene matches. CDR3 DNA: TGTGCCAGCAGTCTACGGGACAGATCTAACTATGGCTACACCTTC. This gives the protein CASSLRDRSNYGYTF.

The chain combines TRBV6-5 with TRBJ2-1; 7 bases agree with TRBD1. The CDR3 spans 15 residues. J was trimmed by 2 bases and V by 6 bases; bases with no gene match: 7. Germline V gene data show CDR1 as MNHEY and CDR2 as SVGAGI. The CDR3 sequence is CASRTRDSAYNEQFF. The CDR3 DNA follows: TGTGCCAGCAGAACCCGGGACAGCGCCTACAATGAGCAGTTCTTC.

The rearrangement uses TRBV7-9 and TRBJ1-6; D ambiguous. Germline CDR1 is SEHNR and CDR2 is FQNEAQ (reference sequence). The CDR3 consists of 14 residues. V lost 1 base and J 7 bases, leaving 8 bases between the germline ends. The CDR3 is CASSLGIGNSPLHF. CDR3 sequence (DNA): TGTGCCAGCAGCTTAGGTATCGGGAATTCACCCCTCCACTTT. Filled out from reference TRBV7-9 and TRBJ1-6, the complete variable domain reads DTGVSQNPRHKITKRGQNVTFRCDPISEHNRLYWYRQTLGQGPEFLTYFQNEAQLEKSRLLSDRFSAERPKGSFSTLEIQRTEQGDSAMYLCASSLGIGNSPLHFGNGTRLTVT.

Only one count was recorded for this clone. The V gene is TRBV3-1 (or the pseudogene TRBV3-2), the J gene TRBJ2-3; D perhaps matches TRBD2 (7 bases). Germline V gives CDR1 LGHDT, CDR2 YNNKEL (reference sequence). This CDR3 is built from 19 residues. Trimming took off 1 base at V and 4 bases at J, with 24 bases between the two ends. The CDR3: CASSQVSLGGPPRPDTQYF. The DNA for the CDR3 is TGTGCCAGCAGCCAAGTCAGTCTCGGGGGGCCCCCTCGCCCAGATACGCAGTATTTT.

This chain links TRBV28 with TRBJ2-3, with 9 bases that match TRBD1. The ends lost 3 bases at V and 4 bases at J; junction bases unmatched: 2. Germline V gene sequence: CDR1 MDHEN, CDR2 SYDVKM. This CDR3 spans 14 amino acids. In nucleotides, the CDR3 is TGTGCCAGCAGTTTCACAGGGGGCTCAGATACGCAGTATTTT. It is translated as CASSFTGGSDTQYF.

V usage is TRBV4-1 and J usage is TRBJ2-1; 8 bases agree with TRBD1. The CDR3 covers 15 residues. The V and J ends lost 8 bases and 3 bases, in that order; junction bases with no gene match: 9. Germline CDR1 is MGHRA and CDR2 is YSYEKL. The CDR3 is CASGWSTGGYNEQFF. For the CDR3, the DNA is TGCGCCAGCGGATGGTCCACAGGGGGCTACAATGAGCAGTTCTTC.

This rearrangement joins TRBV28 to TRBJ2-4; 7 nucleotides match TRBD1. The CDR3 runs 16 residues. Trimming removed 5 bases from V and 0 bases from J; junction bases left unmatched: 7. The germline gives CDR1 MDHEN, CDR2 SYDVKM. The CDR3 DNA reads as TGTGCCAGCAGTCGGACAGGACTCTTAGCCAAAAACATTCAGTACTTC. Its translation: CASSRTGLLAKNIQYF. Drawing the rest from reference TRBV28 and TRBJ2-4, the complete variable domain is DVKVTQSSRYLVKRTGEKVFLECVQDMDHENMFWYRQDPGLGLRLIYFSYDVKMKEKGDIPEGYSVSREKKERFSLILESASTNQTSMYLCASSRTGLLAKNIQYFGAGTRLSVL.